A single sample is the source of the 4 T cell receptor beta chains below, sequenced in a study of cytomegalovirus exposure and HLA in healthy donors. A multiplex PCR was run with 60 Vbeta primers and 13 Jbeta primers. Profiled with immunoSEQ multiplex PCR; TCRdb holds only in-frame clones, not every one. The sample carries 200,000 to 250,000 clones, just over 75% recorded once. Sequences were obtained from PBMCs. The origin of the receptors is a woman aged 60-75 years in good health and CMV-seropositive.

The J gene is TRBJ2-5, the V gene TRBV5-1; 9 bases line up with TRBD2. J lost 5 bases, V lost 4 bases, and 12 bases had no gene match. The length of the CDR3 is 16 residues. The germline gives CDR1 SGHRS, CDR2 YFSETQ. The CDR3 nucleotides are TGCGCCAGCAGCCCCGGGCCCGCGGGGGGGCCCGAGACCCAGTACTTC. This encodes CASSPGPAGGPETQYF. The full variable domain, rest sourced from reference TRBV5-1 and TRBJ2-5, is KAGVTQTPRYLIKTRGQQVTLSCSPISGHRSVSWYQQTPGQGLQFLFEYFSETQRNKGNFPGRFSGRQFSNSRSEMNVSTLELGDSALYLCASSPGPAGGPETQYFGPGTRLLVL.

The chain employs TRBV18 and TRBJ1-1; no reliable D call. There are 16 residues in the CDR3. V lost 3 bases and J 1 base, leaving 15 bases between the germline ends. Germline CDR1 reads KGHSH; CDR2 reads LQKENI. In nucleotides, the CDR3 is TGTGCCAGCTCACCCCCGCCTAGTCGACCGAACACTGAAGCTTTCTTT. Its protein product is CASSPPPSRPNTEAFF.

This chain links TRBV27 with TRBJ1-5; tentative D call: TRBD1 (6 bases). The CDR3 has 14 residues. Trimming removed 4 bases from V and 4 bases from J, with 11 bases in between. Germline V gene sequence: CDR1 MNHEY, CDR2 SMNVEV (reference sequence). The DNA for the CDR3 is TGTGCCAGCAGTTCGACAGGAATTAATCAGCCCCAGCATTTT. This gives the protein CASSSTGINQPQHF.

Worth noting for this clone: Other DNA sequences in the same sample also yield this CDR3. The CDR3, as DNA: TGTGCCAGCTCTCCTCCAGGGGGGCGCAATCAGCCCCAGCATTTT. This sequence encodes CASSPPGGRNQPQHF. The gene calls are TRBV18 and TRBJ1-5, with 7 bases that match TRBD1. The length of the CDR3 is 15 residues. Germline CDR1 is KGHSH and CDR2 is LQKENI. The J segment lost 2 bases and the V segment lost 6 bases, leaving 7 bases of the junction unmatched.